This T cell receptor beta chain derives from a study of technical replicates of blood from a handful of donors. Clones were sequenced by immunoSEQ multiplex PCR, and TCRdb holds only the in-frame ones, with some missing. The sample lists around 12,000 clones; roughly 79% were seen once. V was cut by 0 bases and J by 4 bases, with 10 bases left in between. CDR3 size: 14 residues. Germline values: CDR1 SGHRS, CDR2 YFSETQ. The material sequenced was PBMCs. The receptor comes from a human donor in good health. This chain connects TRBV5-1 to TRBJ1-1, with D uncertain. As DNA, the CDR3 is TGCGCCAGCAGCTTGGATTACGGGTCCACTGAAGCTTTCTTT. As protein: CASSLDYGSTEAFF.